This T cell receptor (beta chain) is drawn from a study of blood T cell repertoires in COVID-19. About the research overall: Samples came from the United States, Italy and Spain, spanning acute and convalescent COVID-19. PBMCs, B-cell-depleted T cells, or T cells provided the cDNA or gDNA that made up the material.

This table comes from immunoSEQ multiplex PCR, and its TCRdb copy is limited to in-frame clones, with some not included. The table shows around 300,000 clones, with roughly 89% occurring only once. Sequencing was performed on PBMCs or T cells enriched from blood (not recorded which). This clonotype was sampled from a woman under 40 who had recovered from COVID-19.

In DNA form, the CDR3 reads TGCAGCGTTGAATTTCGGGACAGACCCTACGAGCAGTACTTC. Amino acids: CSVEFRDRPYEQYF. The chain uses TRBV29-1 and TRBJ2-7; 7 positions agree with TRBD1. Germline V gives CDR1 SQVTM, CDR2 ANQGSEA. The CDR3 has 14 residues. The V gene end was trimmed by 2 bases and the J gene end by 2 bases; junction bases not matched to a gene: 6.